The rows below give T cell receptor beta chains drawn from one sample of a study of shared clonotypes between healthy human individuals. The repertoire was sequenced with immunoSEQ multiplex PCR; TCRdb's copy has only in-frame clones and lacks some. The data contain 2 million to 2.5 million clones, approximately 94% of them singletons. Sequencing was carried out using naive CD4+ T cells from PBMCs. The receptors here all came from a man aged 18 to 30 in good health. Some clones in this sample may be carry-over from other donors' samples. Each CDR3 is given with its conserved first and last residue. The D gene is left open where the match is weak. Expanded clones are given a class, and other clones once, few, many or no size at all.

>-|TRBV18|TRBJ1-3|-
CASSQDRPNISGNTIYF
TGTGCCAGCTCACAGGACAGACCGAACATCTCTGGAAACACCATATATTTT
>TRBD2|TRBV28|TRBJ2-2|once
CASSSPGLVPGELFF
TGTGCCAGCAGCTCCCCGGGACTAGTTCCCGGGGAGCTGTTTTTT
>-|TRBV9|TRBJ1-1|-
CASSVVQTGSEAFF
TGTGCCAGCAGCGTGGTCCAAACAGGGTCTGAAGCTTTCTTT
>-|TRBV6-5|TRBJ2-3|-
CATGGRDDTDTQYF
TGTGCCACCGGTGGTCGGGACGACACAGATACGCAGTATTTT
>TRBD2|TRBV7-2|TRBJ2-3|-
CASSLGTSGLEGDTQYF
TGTGCCAGCAGCCTAGGGACTAGCGGTTTGGAGGGAGATACGCAGTATTTT
>-|TRBV6-6|TRBJ2-5|-
CASSYPGETQYF
TGTGCCAGCAGTTACCCGGGAGAGACCCAGTACTTC
>-|TRBV30|TRBJ1-4|once
CAWSGGFQGQYNEKLFF
TGTGCCTGGAGTGGGGGGTTCCAGGGGCAATATAATGAAAAACTGTTTTTT
>-|TRBV18|TRBJ1-5|-
CASSPMPGWNNQPQHF
TGTGCCAGCTCGCCCATGCCAGGGTGGAACAATCAGCCCCAGCATTTT
>-|TRBV7-2|TRBJ2-7|-
CASSLRGRQSSYEQYF
TGTGCCAGCAGCTTACGTGGGCGGCAGAGCTCCTACGAGCAGTACTTC
>TRBD1|TRBV4-3|TRBJ2-2|-
CASSQEPAGQGATGELFF
TGCGCCAGCAGCCAAGAGCCTGCCGGACAGGGGGCAACCGGGGAGCTGTTTTTT
>TRBD1|TRBV28|TRBJ1-1|-
CASSSIRDRGNTEAFF
TGTGCCAGCAGTTCCATCCGGGACAGGGGGAACACTGAAGCTTTCTTT
>-|TRBV6-5|TRBJ1-1|-
CASSLRGEAFF
TGTGCCAGCAGTCTACGAGGTGAAGCTTTCTTT
>-|TRBV10-3|TRBJ2-5|-
CAISESSGSETQYF
TGTGCCATCAGTGAGTCAAGCGGGTCAGAGACCCAGTACTTC
>-|TRBV5-1|TRBJ2-3|once
CASSLPAGGTDTQYF
TGCGCCAGCAGCTTGCCGGCAGGGGGCACAGATACGCAGTATTTT
>-|TRBV6-5|TRBJ2-6|-
CASSYESGSGANVLTF
TGTGCCAGCAGTTATGAATCGGGCTCTGGGGCCAACGTCCTGACTTTC
>-|TRBV9|TRBJ2-2|-
CASSVRDTGELFF
TGTGCCAGCAGCGTGAGGGACACCGGGGAGCTGTTTTTT
>TRBD2|TRBV5-1|TRBJ2-3|-
CASSRGLAGSTDTQYF
TGCGCCAGCTCCCGCGGGCTAGCGGGTAGCACAGATACGCAGTATTTT
>TRBD2|TRBV5-1|TRBJ2-7|once
CASSLSLAGTEQYF
TGCGCCAGCAGCTTAAGTCTAGCGGGAACCGAGCAGTACTTC
>TRBD2|TRBV6-1|TRBJ2-7|-
CASSAGLAGGAYEQYF
TGTGCCAGCAGTGCGGGACTAGCGGGAGGCGCCTACGAGCAGTACTTC
>-|TRBV29-1|TRBJ2-3|-
CSVEFPALDTQYF
TGCAGCGTTGAATTCCCTGCACTAGATACGCAGTATTTT
>-|TRBV6-5|TRBJ2-7|-
CASSYSRDPNEQYF
TGTGCCAGCAGTTACTCTCGGGACCCAAACGAGCAGTACTTC
>-|TRBV7-3|TRBJ2-2|-
CASSLQGGLNTGELFF
TGTGCCAGCAGCTTACAGGGAGGTTTGAACACCGGGGAGCTGTTTTTT
>-|TRBV6-4|TRBJ1-4|-
CASSHVLYYANEKLFF
TGTGCCAGCAGCCATGTCCTTTACTATGCTAATGAAAAACTGTTTTTT
>-|TRBV19|TRBJ1-5|-
CASSTTGSNQPQHF
TGTGCCAGTAGTACCACAGGGTCTAATCAGCCCCAGCATTTT
>TRBD1|TRBV11-3|TRBJ1-2|-
CASSLGGQTRYGYTF
TGTGCCAGCAGCTTAGGGGGACAGACTAGATATGGCTACACCTTC
>-|TRBV19|TRBJ2-7|-
CASSIDWGGYEQYF
TGTGCCAGTAGTATAGATTGGGGCGGCTACGAGCAGTACTTC
>-|TRBV5-8|TRBJ2-2|-
CASSLRGRGTGELFF
TGTGCCAGCAGCTTACGAGGGAGAGGCACCGGGGAGCTGTTTTTT
>TRBD2|TRBV6-1|TRBJ2-5|-
CASSAHRFGTSGTQETQYF
TGTGCCAGCAGTGCACATAGATTCGGGACTAGCGGGACTCAAGAGACCCAGTACTTC
>-|TRBV28|TRBJ1-5|-
CASSPHGRATLAQPQHF
TGTGCCAGCAGTCCTCACGGCCGGGCCACCCTAGCTCAGCCCCAGCATTTT
>-|TRBV2|TRBJ1-2|-
CASSESPGGGYTF
TGTGCCAGCAGTGAATCGCCAGGCGGAGGCTACACCTTC
>-|TRBV9|TRBJ1-5|-
CASSPTVNQPQHF
TGTGCCAGCAGCCCGACGGTTAATCAGCCCCAGCATTTT
>TRBD1|TRBV6-1|TRBJ2-6|-
CASSAFSGTGLGANVLTF
TGTGCCAGCAGTGCGTTTTCGGGGACAGGATTAGGGGCCAACGTCCTGACTTTC
>-|TRBV7-2|TRBJ2-7|-
CASSLGQPGFGQYF
TGTGCCAGCAGCTTAGGGCAGCCCGGATTCGGGCAGTACTTC
>TRBD1|TRBV5-1|TRBJ2-7|-
CASSLTPDRANSDEQYF
TGCGCCAGCAGCTTGACTCCCGACAGGGCTAACTCCGACGAGCAGTACTTC
>-|TRBV4-1|TRBJ2-2|-
CASSQLLAGELFF
TGCGCCAGCAGCCAATTGCTGGCCGGGGAGCTGTTTTTT
>TRBD2|TRBV5-1|TRBJ2-5|-
CASSGLAGETQYF
TGCGCCAGCAGTGGACTAGCCGGAGAGACCCAGTACTTC
>-|TRBV5-1|TRBJ1-2|-
CASSLGSGGGYTF
TGCGCCAGCAGCTTGGGTTCGGGTGGCGGCTACACCTTC
>-|TRBV28|TRBJ1-1|-
CASSFDLGGTEAFF
TGTGCCAGCAGTTTTGACCTGGGGGGGACTGAAGCTTTCTTT
>-|TRBV6-1|TRBJ2-4|-
CASSEGGAENIQYF
TGTGCCAGCAGTGAGGGGGGGGCAGAAAACATTCAGTACTTC
>TRBD2|TRBV15|TRBJ2-1|-
CATSVPQGLAGNEQFF
TGTGCCACCAGCGTTCCTCAGGGATTAGCGGGGAATGAGCAGTTCTTC
>-|TRBV6-5|TRBJ1-1|-
CASRGNQNTEAFF
TGTGCCAGCAGAGGAAATCAAAACACTGAAGCTTTCTTT
>-|TRBV27|TRBJ2-4|-
CASSPLQGAKNIQYF
TGTGCCAGCAGCCCCTTACAGGGAGCCAAAAACATTCAGTACTTC
>TRBD1|TRBV5-1|TRBJ1-4|-
CASHPGGTNEKLFF
TGCGCCAGCCACCCAGGGGGGACTAATGAAAAACTGTTTTTT
>-|TRBV6-1|TRBJ2-2|-
CASSLDRNTGELFF
TGTGCCAGCAGCTTAGACAGGAACACCGGGGAGCTGTTTTTT
>TRBD2|TRBV6-5|TRBJ2-7|-
CASRPGLASYEQYF
TGTGCCAGCAGGCCGGGACTAGCGTCCTACGAGCAGTACTTC
>TRBD1|TRBV7-2|TRBJ1-1|-
CASSLGGPGGTEAFF
TGTGCCAGCAGCTTAGGAGGTCCAGGGGGCACTGAAGCTTTCTTT
>TRBD1|TRBV30|TRBJ1-2|-
CAWRGTGGSYGYTF
TGTGCCTGGAGGGGGACAGGGGGCAGCTATGGCTACACCTTC
>-|TRBV6-4|TRBJ1-1|few
CASSTTDTDTEAFF
TGTGCCAGCAGTACGACAGACACTGACACTGAAGCTTTCTTT